This TCR beta chain was observed in a study of T cell changes during pregnancy in multiple sclerosis. V gave up 3 bases and J gave up 0 bases; unmatched junction bases: 3. Germline V gene lookup returns CDR1 SGHDT and CDR2 YYEEEE. The CDR3 runs 15 residues. Sequencing was performed with immunoSEQ multiplex PCR; in TCRdb, only in-frame clones are kept and a portion is missing. The sample includes over 70,000 clones, approximately 92% of them seen just once. V and J are TRBV5-6 and TRBJ2-3, with 8 bases identical to TRBD1. This clonotype originated in a female donor with multiple sclerosis, enrolled in a pregnancy study. Sequenced material: peripheral blood, taken in the first trimester of pregnancy. Here the CDR3 reads CASSSGGASTDTQYF. CDR3 DNA: TGTGCCAGCAGCTCAGGGGGCGCGAGCACAGATACGCAGTATTTT.